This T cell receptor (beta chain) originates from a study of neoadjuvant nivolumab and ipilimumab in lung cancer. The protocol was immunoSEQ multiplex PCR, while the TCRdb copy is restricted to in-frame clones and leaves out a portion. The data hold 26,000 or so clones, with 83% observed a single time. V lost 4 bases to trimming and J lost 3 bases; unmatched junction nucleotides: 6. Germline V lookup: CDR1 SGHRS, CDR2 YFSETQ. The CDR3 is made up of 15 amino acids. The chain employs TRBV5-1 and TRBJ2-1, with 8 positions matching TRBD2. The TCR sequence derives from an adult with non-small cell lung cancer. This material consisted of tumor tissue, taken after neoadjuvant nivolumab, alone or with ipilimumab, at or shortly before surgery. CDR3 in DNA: TGCGCCAGCAGCCCGGTAGCGGGAAACTACAATGAGCAGTTCTTC. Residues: CASSPVAGNYNEQFF. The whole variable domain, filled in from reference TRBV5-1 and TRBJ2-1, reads KAGVTQTPRYLIKTRGQQVTLSCSPISGHRSVSWYQQTPGQGLQFLFEYFSETQRNKGNFPGRFSGRQFSNSRSEMNVSTLELGDSALYLCASSPVAGNYNEQFFGPGTRLTVL.